The clone carrying this T cell receptor (beta chain) was recorded at least ten times. The sample originates from a study of T cells in Graves' hyperthyroidism and ophthalmopathy. From RNA transcripts, TCR beta CDR3 regions were amplified. HTBI primers were employed in a first-round RT-PCR of the TCR CDR3. Each CDR3 protein gets one entry after TCRdb re-called the multiplex PCR reads with MiXCR. Of a few hundred thousand distinct CDR3 sequences in the sample, approximately 14% were seen once. The sample taken for sequencing was blood. The receptor was isolated from a woman aged 25 to 39 with Graves' hyperthyroidism.

For the CDR3, the DNA is TGCAGTGCTAGACCGGGACTAGCGTTCACCGGGGAGCTGTTTTTT. Translating gives CSARPGLAFTGELFF. The chain has TRBV20-1 and TRBJ2-2, with 10 bases identical to TRBD2. Germline CDR1 and CDR2: DFQATT and SNEGSKA (reference sequence). V lost 2 bases, J lost 4 bases, and 4 bases stayed unmatched. This CDR3 has 15 amino acids.